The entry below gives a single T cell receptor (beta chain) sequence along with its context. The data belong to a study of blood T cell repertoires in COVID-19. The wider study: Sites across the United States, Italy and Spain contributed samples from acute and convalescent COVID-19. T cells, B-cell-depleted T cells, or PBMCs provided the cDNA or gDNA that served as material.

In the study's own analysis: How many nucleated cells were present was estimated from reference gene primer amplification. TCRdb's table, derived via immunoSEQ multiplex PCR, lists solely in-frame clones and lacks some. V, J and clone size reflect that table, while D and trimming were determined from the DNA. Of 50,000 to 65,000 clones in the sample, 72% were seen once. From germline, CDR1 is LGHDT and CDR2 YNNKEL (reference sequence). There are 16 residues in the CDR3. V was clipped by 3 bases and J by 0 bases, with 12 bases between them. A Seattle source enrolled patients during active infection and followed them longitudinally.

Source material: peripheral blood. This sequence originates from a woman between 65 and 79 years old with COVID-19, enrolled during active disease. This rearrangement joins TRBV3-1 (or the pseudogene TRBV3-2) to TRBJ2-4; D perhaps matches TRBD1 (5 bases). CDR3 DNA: TGTGCCAGCAGCCATGGGGCAGCCTTAGCCAAAAACATTCAGTACTTC. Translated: CASSHGAALAKNIQYF.